A single sample gave rise to the 15 T cell receptor beta chains below, sequenced in a study of blood T cell repertoires in COVID-19. TCRdb's table, derived via immunoSEQ multiplex PCR, lists solely in-frame clones and lacks some. The sample contains around 63,000 clones, 75% to 90% of which appear only once. Sequencing used peripheral blood. These TCRs come from a woman of 80 years or more with acute or convalescent COVID-19.

This clone was observed a single time. V gene TRBV19 combines with J gene TRBJ2-3; the D gene is possibly TRBD2 (7 bases). CDR1 and CDR2 (germline): LNHDA, SQIVND (reference sequence). Deletions cut 5 bases from V and 1 base from J, with 10 bases between. The CDR3 is made up of 14 amino acids. DNA for the CDR3: TGTGCCAGTAGTGGGGGGGGCGGCACAGATACGCAGTATTTT. It is translated as CASSGGGGTDTQYF.

This rearrangement joins TRBV7-9 to TRBJ2-2; D might be TRBD1 (6 bases). Trimming stripped 1 base from V and 4 bases from J, with 10 bases between. This CDR3 comprises 15 residues. From germline, CDR1 is SEHNR and CDR2 FQNEAQ (reference sequence). In DNA, the CDR3 is TGTGCCAGCAGCTTAGGGACAGCCGTCACCGGGGAGCTGTTTTTT. This sequence encodes CASSLGTAVTGELFF. Combining the CDR3 with reference TRBV7-9 and TRBJ2-2 gives the whole variable domain DTGVSQNPRHKITKRGQNVTFRCDPISEHNRLYWYRQTLGQGPEFLTYFQNEAQLEKSRLLSDRFSAERPKGSFSTLEIQRTEQGDSAMYLCASSLGTAVTGELFFGEGSRLTVL.

The chain employs TRBV28 and TRBJ2-1; possible D gene TRBD1, 5 bases. Trimming pared 10 bases from V and 2 bases from J, leaving 15 bases between. The germline CDR1 and CDR2 sequences are MDHEN and SYDVKM. The CDR3 sequence is 14 residues long. As DNA, the CDR3 is TGTGCCACCCAGGGCCCGTCGACCTACAATGAGCAGTTCTTC. As protein: CATQGPSTYNEQFF.

V is TRBV19 and J is TRBJ1-5; 8 nucleotides match TRBD1. The germline gives CDR1 LNHDA, CDR2 SQIVND (reference sequence). Trimming cost V 5 bases and J 5 bases; bases outside gene matches: 2. This CDR3 has 13 residues. The CDR3 loop is CASSAGGYQPQHF. In DNA, the CDR3 is TGTGCCAGTAGTGCAGGGGGCTATCAGCCCCAGCATTTT. The full variable domain, in which reference TRBV19 and TRBJ1-5 provide the parts outside the CDR3, is DGGITQSPKYLFRKEGQNVTLSCEQNLNHDAMYWYRQDPGQGLRLIYYSQIVNDFQKGDIAEGYSVSREKKESFPLTVTSAQKNPTAFYLCASSAGGYQPQHFGDGTRLSIL.

The chain couples TRBV5-1 to TRBJ2-3; D is possibly TRBD2 (7 bases). V lost 7 bases and J lost 4, with 19 bases in between. The germline CDR1 and CDR2 sequences are SGHRS and YFSETQ. There are 15 residues in the CDR3. Written as DNA, the CDR3 is TGCGCCAGCGGCAAGGGGGGGGTCCCGGCAGATACGCAGTATTTT. It yields the protein CASGKGGVPADTQYF.

This rearrangement joins TRBV3-1 (or the pseudogene TRBV3-2) to TRBJ2-1, with 7 bases that match TRBD2. Per germline, CDR1 LGHDT and CDR2 YNNKEL (reference sequence). This CDR3 has 16 amino acids. Losses at the gene ends were 4 bases for V and 10 bases for J; bases not matched to a gene: 16. The CDR3 DNA is TGTGCCAGCAGCCCCCGTCGGGTAGCGGGCCCCCACGAGCAGTTCTTC. It codes for CASSPRRVAGPHEQFF.

This clone was counted a single time. This rearrangement joins TRBV6-5 to TRBJ2-3; D may be TRBD1 (5 bases). Trimming removed 5 bases from V and 6 bases from J, with 15 bases in between. CDR1 is MNHEY, CDR2 SVGAGI, per germline. CDR3 length: 14 amino acids. The chain's CDR3 is CASSIGRVVDTQYF. CDR3 DNA: TGTGCCAGCAGTATTGGCAGGGTGGTCGATACGCAGTATTTT.

The chain joins TRBV6-5 to TRBJ1-5; maybe TRBD1 (6 bases). CDR1 MNHEY and CDR2 SVGAGI come from the germline V gene. This CDR3 comprises 13 residues. The V and J ends lost 6 bases and 5 bases respectively, with 11 bases between them. The CDR3 is CASRDSRDQPQHF. CDR3 coding DNA: TGTGCCAGCAGGGACAGTAGAGATCAGCCCCAGCATTTT.

This chain connects TRBV5-1 to TRBJ2-2, with D perhaps TRBD2 (7 bases). CDR1 is SGHRS and CDR2 is YFSETQ in the germline V gene. The CDR3 spans 16 residues. Trimming cost V 4 bases and J 0 bases, with 13 bases left between them. DNA for the CDR3: TGCGCCAGCAGCGGGGGGGCGGACCCGAACACCGGGGAGCTGTTTTTT. Translation gives CASSGGADPNTGELFF.

This chain uses TRBV3-1 (or the pseudogene TRBV3-2) with TRBJ1-2, with D perhaps matching TRBD1 (6 bases). V was trimmed by 1 base and J by 8 bases, leaving 23 bases between them. Germline V gene data show CDR1 as LGHDT and CDR2 as YNNKEL (reference sequence). This CDR3 contains 17 residues. Written as DNA, the CDR3 is TGTGCCAGCAGCCAAGGGCCCTACAGGGAGATTAGGGGGGGCTACACCTTC. This encodes CASSQGPYREIRGGYTF.

The chain is built from TRBV28 and TRBJ1-5; D unresolved. Trimming took 7 bases from V and 0 from J, leaving 4 bases between them. The CDR3 runs 12 residues. CDR1 and CDR2 (germline): MDHEN, SYDVKM. The CDR3 nucleotides are TGTGCCAGCACCGGTAGCAATCAGCCCCAGCATTTT. Its translation is CASTGSNQPQHF.

Note on this clone: Other DNA sequences within the sample encode an identical CDR3. This sequence joins TRBV5-1 and TRBJ1-1; a possible D gene is TRBD1 (5 bases). Trimming pared 1 base from V and 4 bases from J, leaving 11 bases between. This CDR3 is built from 14 residues. The germline CDR1 and CDR2 sequences are SGHRS and YFSETQ. DNA of the CDR3: TGCGCCAGCAGCTTGCTCCAGGGCGGCACTGAAGCTTTCTTT. Translated, it gives CASSLLQGGTEAFF. The complete variable domain, with remaining parts taken from reference TRBV5-1 and TRBJ1-1, reads KAGVTQTPRYLIKTRGQQVTLSCSPISGHRSVSWYQQTPGQGLQFLFEYFSETQRNKGNFPGRFSGRQFSNSRSEMNVSTLELGDSALYLCASSLLQGGTEAFFGQGTRLTVV.

This chain connects TRBV5-1 to TRBJ2-6, with D perhaps matching TRBD1 (7 bases). The germline V gene has CDR1 SGHRS and CDR2 YFSETQ. Between the trimmed V and J ends, which lost 3 bases and 0 bases, there was a span of 13 bases. This CDR3 comprises 17 residues. DNA for the CDR3: TGCGCCAGCAGCTGGGGGCAGGGGGGCTCTGGGGCCAACGTCCTGACTTTC. Its translation: CASSWGQGGSGANVLTF.

This chain connects TRBV5-8 to TRBJ1-3; TRBD1 matches 7 bases. The CDR3 has 14 residues. The germline CDR1 and CDR2 sequences are SGHTS and YDEGEE. The ends lost 4 bases at V and 4 bases at J; junction bases unmatched: 5. Here the CDR3 reads CASSPGGQGNTIYF. In nucleotides, the CDR3 is TGTGCCAGCAGCCCAGGGGGTCAAGGAAACACCATATATTTT. Full variable domain (outside the CDR3, taken from reference TRBV5-8 and TRBJ1-3): EAGVTQSPTHLIKTRGQQATLRCSPISGHTSVYWYQQALGLGLQFLLWYDEGEERNRGNFPPRFSGRQFPNYSSELNVNALELEDSALYLCASSPGGQGNTIYFGEGSWLTVV.

This chain joins TRBV7-9 and TRBJ2-5; a possible D gene is TRBD2 (6 bases). Trimming pared 6 bases from V and 5 bases from J, leaving 16 bases between. The length of the CDR3 is 14 residues. The germline gives CDR1 SEHNR, CDR2 FQNEAQ (reference sequence). CDR3 DNA: TGTGCCAGCAGTCATGGGTGGAGGGAGGAGACCCAGTACTTC. Translating it yields CASSHGWREETQYF.